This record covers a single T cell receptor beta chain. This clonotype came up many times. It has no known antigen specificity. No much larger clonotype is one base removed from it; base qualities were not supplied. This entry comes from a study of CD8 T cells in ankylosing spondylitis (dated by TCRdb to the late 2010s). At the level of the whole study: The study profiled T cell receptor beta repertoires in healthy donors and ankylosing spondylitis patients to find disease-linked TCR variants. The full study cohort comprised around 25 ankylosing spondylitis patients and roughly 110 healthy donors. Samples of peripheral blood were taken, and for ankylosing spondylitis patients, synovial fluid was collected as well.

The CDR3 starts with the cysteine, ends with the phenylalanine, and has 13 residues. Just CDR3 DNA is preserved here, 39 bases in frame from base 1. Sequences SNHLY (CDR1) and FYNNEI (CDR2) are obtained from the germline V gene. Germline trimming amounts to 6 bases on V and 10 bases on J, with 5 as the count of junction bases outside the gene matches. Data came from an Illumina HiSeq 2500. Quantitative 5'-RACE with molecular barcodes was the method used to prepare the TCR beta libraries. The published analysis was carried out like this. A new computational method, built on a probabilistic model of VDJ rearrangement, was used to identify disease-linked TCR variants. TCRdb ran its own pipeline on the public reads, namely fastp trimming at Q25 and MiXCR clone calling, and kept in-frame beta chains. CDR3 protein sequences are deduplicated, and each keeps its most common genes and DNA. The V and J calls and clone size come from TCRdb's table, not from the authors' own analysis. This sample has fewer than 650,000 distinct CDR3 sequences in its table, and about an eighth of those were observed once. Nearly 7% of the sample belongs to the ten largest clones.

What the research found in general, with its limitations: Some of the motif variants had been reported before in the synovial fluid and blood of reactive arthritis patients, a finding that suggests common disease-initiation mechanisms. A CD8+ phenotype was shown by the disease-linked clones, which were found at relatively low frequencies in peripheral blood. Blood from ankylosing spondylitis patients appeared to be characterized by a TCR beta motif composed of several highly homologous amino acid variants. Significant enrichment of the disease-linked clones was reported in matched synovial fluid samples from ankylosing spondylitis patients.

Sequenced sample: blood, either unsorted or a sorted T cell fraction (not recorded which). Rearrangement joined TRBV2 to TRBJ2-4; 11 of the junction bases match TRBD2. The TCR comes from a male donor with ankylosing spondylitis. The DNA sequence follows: TGTGCCAGCAGCCCCGGGACTAGCGGTATTCAGTACTTC. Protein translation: CASSPGTSGIQYF.